The present entry profiles one TCR beta chain with its context. Antigen unknown. This sample stems from a study of cytomegalovirus exposure and HLA in healthy donors. Each of the donors was a healthy bone marrow donor. Regarding the study as a whole: For most TCR sequences rarity was the rule, although some public TCRs occurred in many donors. Analyses of presence and absence presupposed an approximately uniform sequencing depth across donors.

Amplification used 60 Vbeta primers and 13 Jbeta primers. The data were produced by immunoSEQ multiplex PCR, yet TCRdb's version contains in-frame clones alone and is incomplete. Counted here are hundreds of thousands of clones, roughly 89% occurring once; the ten biggest clones make up 1%. V lost 5 bases to trimming and J lost 8 bases, with 19 bases between them. This CDR3 contains 15 residues. Germline V gene lookup returns CDR1 SGHVS and CDR2 FQNEAQ. The sequenced sample was PBMCs. The origin of this receptor is a woman younger than 30 in good health and CMV-seronegative. The V call is TRBV7-8, the J call TRBJ2-4, with D perhaps TRBD1 (6 bases). This chain's CDR3 is CASSTTGIPGDIQYF. DNA for the CDR3: TGTGCCAGCAGCACCACAGGGATACCAGGGGACATTCAGTACTTC. The complete variable domain, with remaining parts taken from reference TRBV7-8 and TRBJ2-4, reads GAGVSQSPRYKVAKRGQDVALRCDPISGHVSLFWYQQALGQGPEFLTYFQNEAQLDKSGLPSDRFFAERPEGSVSTLKIQRTQQEDSAVYLCASSTTGIPGDIQYFGAGTRLSVL.